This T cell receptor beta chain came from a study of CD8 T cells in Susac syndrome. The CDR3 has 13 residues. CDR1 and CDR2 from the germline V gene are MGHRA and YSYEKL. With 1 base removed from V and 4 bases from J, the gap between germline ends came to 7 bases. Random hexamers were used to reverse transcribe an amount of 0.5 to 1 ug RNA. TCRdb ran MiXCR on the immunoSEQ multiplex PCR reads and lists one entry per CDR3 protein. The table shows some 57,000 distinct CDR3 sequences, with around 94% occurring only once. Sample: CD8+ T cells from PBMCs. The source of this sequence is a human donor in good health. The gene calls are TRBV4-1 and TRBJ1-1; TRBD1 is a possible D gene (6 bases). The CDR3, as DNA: TGCGCCAGCAGCCAAGCAGGGGTCACTGAAGCTTTCTTT. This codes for CASSQAGVTEAFF.